This entry lists 16 T cell receptor beta chains sequenced from one sample in a study of blood T cell repertoires in COVID-19 (dated by TCRdb to 2020 to 2022). The library was generated by the immunoSEQ multiplex PCR assay. Drawn from immuneACCESS, this table holds only the in-frame rearrangements with V and J called that TCRdb kept. Clones are partly lost; checked studies trace under half to an unresolved V gene and leave the rest unexplained. This sample lists 100,000 to 150,000 clones; approximately 90% were detected once. The ten biggest clones cover around 4.2% of the sample. The specimen sequenced was peripheral blood. Receptors originate from a man aged 60 to 69 with COVID-19, enrolled during active disease.

The genes are TRBV25-1 and TRBJ2-1; no firm D call. The CDR3 loop spans 11 amino acids. In germline, CDR1 is MGHDK, CDR2 SYGVNS. V shed 4 bases and J shed 7 bases, with 5 bases lying between them. The CDR3 nucleotides are TGTGCCAGCAGTGCGTTGAATGAGCAGTTCTTC. Its protein product is CASSALNEQFF.

This chain joins TRBV5-6 and TRBJ1-2; D unresolved. The CDR3 covers 13 residues. V lost 1 base and J 4 bases, leaving 8 bases between the germline ends. From germline, CDR1 is SGHDT and CDR2 YYEEEE. CDR3 coding DNA: TGTGCCAGCAGCTTGACAGTGGGCTATGGCTACACCTTC. It is translated as CASSLTVGYGYTF.

V usage is TRBV10-3 and J usage is TRBJ1-6, with a possible D match to TRBD1 (6 bases). V was cut by 3 bases and J by 4 bases, with 13 bases left in between. The CDR3 has 16 residues. Per the germline V gene, CDR1 is ENHRY and CDR2 is SYGVKD. The CDR3: CAISDPHQGYNSPLHF. The CDR3 DNA follows: TGTGCCATCAGTGATCCCCATCAGGGGTATAATTCACCCCTCCACTTT.

This sequence joins TRBV4-2 and TRBJ1-1, with 8 bases lining up with TRBD1. CDR3 length: 14 amino acids. J gave up 4 bases and V 3 bases, and 4 bases lay outside the gene matches. Germline assignment: CDR1 LGHNA and CDR2 YNFKEQ. The CDR3: CASSQEGTGTEAFF. The CDR3 nucleotides read TGTGCCAGCAGCCAGGAGGGGACAGGCACTGAAGCTTTCTTT.

This CDR3 reads CASSPQNNYGYTF. CDR3 in DNA: TGTGCCAGCAGCCCTCAGAATAACTATGGCTACACCTTC. The V gene is TRBV7-2, the J gene TRBJ1-2; unclear D gene. The germline V and J ends were trimmed by 5 bases and 1 base, with 8 bases remaining between them. This CDR3 comprises 13 residues. Looked up from germline, CDR1 is SGHTA and CDR2 is FQGNSA.

The chain has TRBV2 and TRBJ1-1, with D perhaps TRBD1 (5 bases). This CDR3 spans 13 amino acids. Per germline, CDR1 SNHLY and CDR2 FYNNEI. The V gene lost 8 bases and the J gene lost 1 base, with 11 bases spanning the gap. This CDR3 reads CASGLTGNTEAFF. The DNA of the CDR3 is TGTGCCAGCGGTCTTACAGGGAACACTGAAGCTTTCTTT.

V gene TRBV5-5 combines with J gene TRBJ1-1; TRBD1 agrees at 7 bases. V lost 1 base, J lost 1 base, and 1 base stayed unmatched. CDR1 is SGHKS, CDR2 YYEKEE, per germline (reference sequence). The CDR3 spans 14 residues. The CDR3 DNA is TGTGCCAGCAGCTTGAGGACAGGGAACACTGAAGCTTTCTTT. This translates into CASSLRTGNTEAFF.

This chain connects TRBV7-2 to TRBJ2-3, with 7 bases aligning to TRBD2. The CDR3 totals 15 residues. V shed 7 bases and J 4 bases; nucleotides not matched to a gene: 11. The germline CDR1 and CDR2 sequences are SGHTA and FQGNSA. CDR3 in amino acids: CASIPEAGVADTQYF. CDR3 coding DNA: TGTGCCAGCATCCCCGAGGCGGGGGTCGCAGATACGCAGTATTTT.

The rearrangement links TRBV28 to TRBJ1-5; weak D call: TRBD1 (5 bases). Per the germline V gene, CDR1 is MDHEN and CDR2 is SYDVKM. The CDR3 is made up of 15 amino acids. V shed 6 bases and J shed 5 bases, with 17 bases lying between them. CDR3 nucleotides: TGTGCCAGCAGCCGAATTCAGGGTTTGCATCAGCCCCAGCATTTT. This translates into CASSRIQGLHQPQHF. The full variable domain, with the rest looked up from reference TRBV28 and TRBJ1-5, is DVKVTQSSRYLVKRTGEKVFLECVQDMDHENMFWYRQDPGLGLRLIYFSYDVKMKEKGDIPEGYSVSREKKERFSLILESASTNQTSMYLCASSRIQGLHQPQHFGDGTRLSIL.

The CDR3 bases are TGTGCCAGCAGCTTAGGGACAGGGGTCCCCTATGGCTACACCTTC. Translation gives CASSLGTGVPYGYTF. The chain is built from TRBV7-8 and TRBJ1-2; 9 bases align to TRBD1. This CDR3 has 15 amino acids. The germline V gene has CDR1 SGHVS and CDR2 FQNEAQ. V gave up 1 base and J gave up 4 bases; unmatched junction bases: 4.

J is TRBJ2-7 and V is TRBV6-5, with 10 nucleotides matching TRBD1. This CDR3 has 15 amino acids. Germline loops: CDR1 MNHEY, CDR2 SVGAGI. V was pared by 11 bases and J by 1 base, with 11 bases of the junction left unmatched. The CDR3 loop reads CAAAPGGQGSYEQYF. In DNA form, the CDR3 reads TGTGCCGCCGCTCCTGGGGGACAGGGGTCCTACGAGCAGTACTTC.

This rearrangement joins TRBV18 to TRBJ1-3; 7 bases agree with TRBD1. CDR3 length equals 16 residues. Germline loops: CDR1 KGHSH, CDR2 LQKENI. J gave up 1 base and V 5 bases, and 8 bases lay outside the gene matches. The CDR3 sequence: CASSAGTVESGNTIYF. For the CDR3, the DNA is TGTGCCAGCTCAGCAGGGACAGTTGAATCTGGAAACACCATATATTTT. Full variable domain (remainder filled in from reference TRBV18 and TRBJ1-3): NAGVMQNPRHLVRRRGQEARLRCSPMKGHSHVYWYRQLPEEGLKFMVYLQKENIIDESGMPKERFSAEFPKEGPSILRIQQVVRGDSAAYFCASSAGTVESGNTIYFGEGSWLTVV.

V and J are TRBV6-6 and TRBJ1-1; D gene unclear. The CDR3 runs to 12 residues. Germline assignment: CDR1 MNHNY and CDR2 SVGAGI (reference sequence). The V end lost 5 bases, the J end lost 5 bases, and 9 bases lay between the germline ends. Here the CDR3 reads CASSDRVTEAFF. The DNA for the CDR3 is TGTGCCAGCAGTGATCGGGTAACTGAAGCTTTCTTT.

In this sample, this clone turned up once. The chain is built from TRBV7-9 and TRBJ1-2; 8 bases fit TRBD1. The CDR3 runs 14 residues. Trimming removed 7 bases from V and 5 bases from J; junction bases left unmatched: 9. Germline V gives CDR1 SEHNR, CDR2 FQNEAQ (reference sequence). Here the CDR3 DNA reads TGTGCCAGCACCTTCCATCAGGGGGCGTATGGCTACACCTTC. Translating gives CASTFHQGAYGYTF.

J is TRBJ1-1 and V is TRBV29-1; D unresolved. Trimming removed 3 bases at V and 0 bases at J, with 5 bases between. Germline V gene lookup returns CDR1 SQVTM and CDR2 ANQGSEA. CDR3 length equals 12 residues. The CDR3 region has the DNA TGCAGCGTTGAGGCAGTGAACACTGAAGCTTTCTTT. Residues: CSVEAVNTEAFF.

This chain links TRBV3-1 (or the pseudogene TRBV3-2) with TRBJ1-1; D might be TRBD1 (5 bases). The length of the CDR3 is 12 residues. Trimming shortened V by 1 base and J by 5 bases, and 5 bases separated the two germline ends. Germline CDR1 reads LGHDT; CDR2 reads YNNKEL (reference sequence). CDR3 in DNA: TGTGCCAGCAGCCAAGGACAGACTGAAGCTTTCTTT. Protein product: CASSQGQTEAFF.